The 15 T cell receptor beta chains reported below all come from one sample, sequenced in a study of blood T cell repertoires in COVID-19. Here immunoSEQ multiplex PCR was the method, and the copy in TCRdb shows in-frame clones only, minus some. The sample comprises 200,000 to 300,000 clones, around 90% of which are singletons, and about 0.79% rests with the top ten. The sequencing input was peripheral blood. These receptors all stem from a man aged 25 to 45 with COVID-19, enrolled during active disease.

DNA for the CDR3: TGTGCCAGCAGCTCCCACCCCGTCGGGGGGGCGGGTGGAAACACCATATATTTT. It is translated as CASSSHPVGGAGGNTIYF. The chain is built from TRBV7-9 and TRBJ1-3; D perhaps matches TRBD1 (6 bases). V was pared by 4 bases and J by 3 bases, with 22 bases between. The CDR3 has 18 residues. CDR1 and CDR2 from the germline V gene are SEHNR and FQNEAQ (reference sequence).

V is TRBV7-6 and J is TRBJ2-1, with 8 bases identical to TRBD2. V was clipped by 1 base and J by 9 bases; unmatched bases: 8. In germline, CDR1 is SGHVS, CDR2 FNYEAQ. The length of the CDR3 is 15 residues. The CDR3 nucleotides read TGTGCCAGCAGCTTAGGCACCGGGGGGGCCGGTGAGCAGTTCTTC. Translated, it gives CASSLGTGGAGEQFF.

This chain joins TRBV24-1 and TRBJ2-1; D gene unclear. Germline V gene sequence: CDR1 KGHDR, CDR2 SFDVKD. V was cut by 2 bases and J by 0 bases, with 7 bases left in between. CDR3 length: 15 residues. CDR3 loop: CATSDSGPSYNEQFF. CDR3 sequence (DNA): TGTGCCACCAGTGATTCGGGTCCCTCCTACAATGAGCAGTTCTTC.

This chain uses TRBV15 with TRBJ2-7, with 8 bases matching TRBD1. J lost 3 bases, V lost 3 bases, and 10 bases had no gene match. The CDR3 is 16 amino acids. Germline assignment: CDR1 LNHNV and CDR2 YYDKDF (reference sequence). CDR3 sequence (DNA): TGTGCCACCAGCAGTTACGGACAGGGAGGAATCTACGAGCAGTACTTC. Protein: CATSSYGQGGIYEQYF. Full variable domain (rest looked up from reference TRBV15 and TRBJ2-7): DAMVIQNPRYQVTQFGKPVTLSCSQTLNHNVMYWYQQKSSQAPKLLFHYYDKDFNNEADTPDNFQSRRPNTSFCFLDIRSPGLGDTAMYLCATSSYGQGGIYEQYFGPGTRLTVT.

In this sample, this clone turned up once. This rearrangement joins TRBV2 to TRBJ1-4; TRBD1 matches at 10 bases. The CDR3 consists of 13 residues. Germline V gene lookup returns CDR1 SNHLY and CDR2 FYNNEI. V was clipped by 5 bases and J by 10 bases; unmatched bases: 4. DNA of the CDR3: TGTGCCAGCAGTCAGGGACAGGGGAGAAAACTGTTTTTT. Its translation: CASSQGQGRKLFF.

J is TRBJ1-1 and V is TRBV4-1; 7 nucleotides align to TRBD1. The ends lost 3 bases at V and 10 bases at J; junction bases unmatched: 11. The germline CDR1 and CDR2 sequences are MGHRA and YSYEKL. The CDR3 loop spans 14 amino acids. The CDR3 loop reads CASSHLDRAGGAFF. The CDR3 bases are TGCGCCAGCAGCCACCTAGACAGGGCCGGGGGAGCTTTCTTT.

The rearrangement joins TRBV7-3 to TRBJ2-6; the D gene is possibly TRBD2 (6 bases). V shed 2 bases and J shed 2 bases, with 16 bases lying between them. This CDR3 region has 18 residues. The germline CDR1 and CDR2 sequences are SGHTA and FQGTGA. DNA for the CDR3: TGTGCCAGCAGCTTACGCCCGGGGGAGGTTCCTGGGGCCAACGTCCTGACTTTC. Translating it yields CASSLRPGEVPGANVLTF.

The chain recombines TRBV6-2 or TRBV6-3 with TRBJ2-7; unclear D gene. V was shortened by 4 bases and J by 5 bases, with 18 bases between the two germline ends. Germline CDR1 is MNHEY and CDR2 is SVGEGT. The CDR3 length is 15 residues. CDR3 in amino acids: CASSSSASGVHEQYF. CDR3 DNA: TGTGCCAGCAGTTCATCGGCGTCAGGCGTTCACGAGCAGTACTTC.

This chain uses TRBV27 with TRBJ2-7; D is unclear. The germline V gene has CDR1 MNHEY and CDR2 SMNVEV (reference sequence). V lost 2 bases, J lost 6 bases, and 8 bases lay in between. CDR3 length: 12 residues. CDR3 loop: CASSLLGREQYF. CDR3 sequence (DNA): TGTGCCAGCAGTTTACTAGGCCGCGAGCAGTACTTC.

The chain is built from TRBV10-3 and TRBJ1-2, with TRBD1 matching 7 bases. CDR1 is ENHRY and CDR2 is SYGVKD in the germline V gene. V shed 0 bases and J 3 bases; nucleotides not matched to a gene: 4. This CDR3 is 15 amino acids long. This CDR3 reads CAISESRDRHYGYTF. CDR3 DNA sequence: TGTGCCATCAGTGAGTCGAGGGACAGACACTATGGCTACACCTTC.

This clone appeared once. This chain connects TRBV12-3 or TRBV12-4 to TRBJ1-1; 7 bases map to TRBD1. V lost 6 bases to trimming and J lost 4 bases; unmatched junction nucleotides: 5. The CDR3 spans 13 residues. The CDR3 DNA reads as TGTGCCAGCAGCCCCTACAGGGGCACTGAAGCTTTCTTT. Protein: CASSPYRGTEAFF.

The chain has TRBV10-3 and TRBJ1-2; D unresolved. Germline V CDR1 and CDR2: ENHRY, SYGVKD. V shed 0 bases and J shed 8 bases, with 13 bases lying between them. This CDR3 is 14 amino acids long. CDR3 in amino acids: CAISESEVEQGYTF. The CDR3 coding sequence is TGTGCCATCAGTGAGTCCGAGGTGGAGCAGGGCTACACCTTC.

This clone was seen a single time. This rearrangement joins TRBV13 to TRBJ2-6, with D possibly matching TRBD2 (6 bases). The germline V and J ends were trimmed by 5 bases and 2 bases, with 13 bases remaining between them. Germline values: CDR1 PRHDT, CDR2 FYEKMQ (reference sequence). The CDR3 spans 16 residues. CDR3 sequence reads: CASSPTWGAGANVLTF. In DNA form, the CDR3 reads TGTGCCAGCAGCCCCACCTGGGGGGCTGGGGCCAACGTCCTGACTTTC.

This chain links TRBV10-3 with TRBJ2-7; 7 nucleotides align to TRBD1. The CDR3 length is 14 residues. V was pared by 3 bases and J by 3 bases, with 5 bases of the junction left unmatched. The germline gives CDR1 ENHRY, CDR2 SYGVKD. CDR3 sequence reads: CAISEEQGLYEQYF. The CDR3, as DNA: TGTGCCATCAGTGAAGAACAGGGGCTCTACGAGCAGTACTTC.

The gene calls are TRBV24-1 and TRBJ2-7, with TRBD2 identical over 7 bases. Germline V gene sequence: CDR1 KGHDR, CDR2 SFDVKD. V shed 0 bases and J 4 bases; nucleotides not matched to a gene: 8. The CDR3 is made up of 16 amino acids. DNA of the CDR3: TGTGCCACCAGTGATTTGGTTAGGGAGGGTGGTTACGAGCAGTACTTC. It yields the protein CATSDLVREGGYEQYF.